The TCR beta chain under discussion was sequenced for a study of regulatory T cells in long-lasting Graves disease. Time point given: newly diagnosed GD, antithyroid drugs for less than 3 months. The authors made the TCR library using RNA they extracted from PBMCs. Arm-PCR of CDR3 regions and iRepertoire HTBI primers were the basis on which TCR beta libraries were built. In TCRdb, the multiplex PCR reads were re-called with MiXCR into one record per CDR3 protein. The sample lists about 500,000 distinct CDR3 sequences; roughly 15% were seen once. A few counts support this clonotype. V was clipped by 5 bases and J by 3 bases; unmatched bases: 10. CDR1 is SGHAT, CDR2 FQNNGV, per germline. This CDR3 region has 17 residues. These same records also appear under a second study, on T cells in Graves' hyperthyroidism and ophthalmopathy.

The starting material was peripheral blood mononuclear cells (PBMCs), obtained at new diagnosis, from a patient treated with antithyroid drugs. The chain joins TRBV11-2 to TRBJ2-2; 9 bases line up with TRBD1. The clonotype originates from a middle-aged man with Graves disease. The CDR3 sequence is CASSTRVWDRDTGELFF. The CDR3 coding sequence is TGTGCCAGCAGCACCCGGGTCTGGGACAGGGACACCGGGGAGCTGTTTTTT. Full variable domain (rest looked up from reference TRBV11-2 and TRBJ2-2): EAGVAQSPRYKIIEKRQSVAFWCNPISGHATLYWYQQILGQGPKLLIQFQNNGVVDDSQLPKDRFSAERLKGVDSTLKIQPAKLEDSAVYLCASSTRVWDRDTGELFFGEGSRLTVL.